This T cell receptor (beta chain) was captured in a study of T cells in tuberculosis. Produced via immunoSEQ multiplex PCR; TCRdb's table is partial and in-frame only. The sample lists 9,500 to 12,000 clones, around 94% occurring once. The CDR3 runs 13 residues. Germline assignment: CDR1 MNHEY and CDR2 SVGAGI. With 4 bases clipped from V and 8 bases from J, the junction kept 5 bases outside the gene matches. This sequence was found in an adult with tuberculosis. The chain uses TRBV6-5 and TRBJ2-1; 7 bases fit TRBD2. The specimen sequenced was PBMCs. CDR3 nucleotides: TGTGCCAGCAGTTTTGGGACTATCGATGAGCAGTTCTTC. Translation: CASSFGTIDEQFF.